This passage covers 8 T cell receptor beta chains from one sample sequenced in a study of vaccination and CD4 T cells after COVID-19. TCRdb re-called the PCR reads through MiXCR, storing one row per CDR3 protein. The table records roughly 18,000 distinct CDR3 sequences, 60% to 80% of them present only once. The input for sequencing was CD4+ T cells from blood, taken before SARS-CoV-2 vaccination. Receptor source: a human donor who had recovered from COVID-19.

The chain uses TRBV11-2 and TRBJ2-5, with 8 bases matching TRBD2. Germline V gene data show CDR1 as SGHAT and CDR2 as FQNNGV. The CDR3 extends over 16 amino acids. V shed 5 bases, J shed 1 base, and the junction held 9 bases outside the gene matches. In DNA form, the CDR3 reads TGTGCCAGCAGCCGGGGGACTAGGGGATTCCAAGAGACCCAGTACTTC. It specifies CASSRGTRGFQETQYF. Combining the CDR3 with reference TRBV11-2 and TRBJ2-5 gives the whole variable domain EAGVAQSPRYKIIEKRQSVAFWCNPISGHATLYWYQQILGQGPKLLIQFQNNGVVDDSQLPKDRFSAERLKGVDSTLKIQPAKLEDSAVYLCASSRGTRGFQETQYFGPGTRLLVL.

V is TRBV6-1 and J is TRBJ2-7; D remains unclear. This CDR3 has 12 amino acids. V lost 5 bases and J lost 4, with 9 bases in between. Per the germline V gene, CDR1 is MNHNS and CDR2 is SASEGT. This CDR3 reads CASSRNQYEQYF. The DNA of the CDR3 is TGTGCCAGCAGTCGTAACCAGTACGAGCAGTACTTC.

CDR3 nucleotide sequence: TGTGCCAGCAGTTACGTCGCTGGCTACACCTTC. It encodes CASSYVAGYTF. The chain links TRBV6-2 or TRBV6-3 to TRBJ1-2; D is ambiguous. V was shortened by 2 bases and J by 7 bases, with 5 bases between the two germline ends. This CDR3 is 11 amino acids long. Germline assignment: CDR1 MNHEY and CDR2 SVGEGT.

The V gene is TRBV5-1, the J gene TRBJ2-7; D is unclear. Trimming stripped 0 bases from V and 7 bases from J, with 11 bases between. The CDR3 runs 13 residues. Germline V gives CDR1 SGHRS, CDR2 YFSETQ. CDR3 sequence: CASSLAGQREQYF. Written as DNA, the CDR3 is TGCGCCAGCAGCTTGGCCGGCCAGAGGGAGCAGTACTTC.

A few counts support this clonotype. V is TRBV27 and J is TRBJ1-1; no clear D gene. The CDR3 has 15 residues. The ends were cut back, 5 bases at V and 2 bases at J, with 15 bases in the middle. Germline values: CDR1 MNHEY, CDR2 SMNVEV (reference sequence). The CDR3 DNA follows: TGTGCCAGCAGTGACCCCCCCGGAGATAACACTGAAGCTTTCTTT. Translated, it gives CASSDPPGDNTEAFF.

The J gene is TRBJ2-2, the V gene TRBV6-1; D gene unclear. Between the trimmed V and J ends, which lost 2 bases and 2 bases, there was a span of 6 bases. The CDR3 is 14 residues long. Germline CDR1 and CDR2: MNHNS and SASEGT. The DNA for the CDR3 is TGTGCCAGCAGTGAAACGGGCAACACCGGGGAGCTGTTTTTT. Protein product: CASSETGNTGELFF.

This chain joins TRBV27 and TRBJ2-3; TRBD2 matches 9 bases. Germline CDR1 is MNHEY and CDR2 is SMNVEV (reference sequence). There are 17 residues in the CDR3. J lost 0 bases, V lost 3 bases, and 7 bases had no gene match. Here the CDR3 DNA reads TGTGCCAGCAGTTTGCGCGGGAGGGCCTATAGCACAGATACGCAGTATTTT. Its protein product is CASSLRGRAYSTDTQYF.

In this sample, this clonotype turned up once. The chain is built from TRBV18 and TRBJ2-1; 10 positions match TRBD2. V trimming: 6 bases; J trimming: 4 bases; junction bases outside the gene matches: 9. This CDR3 is built from 16 residues. The V gene's germline CDR1 is KGHSH and CDR2 LQKENI. Here the CDR3 reads CASSIKAGGQYNEQFF. The CDR3 bases are TGTGCCAGCTCCATCAAAGCGGGAGGGCAGTACAATGAGCAGTTCTTC.